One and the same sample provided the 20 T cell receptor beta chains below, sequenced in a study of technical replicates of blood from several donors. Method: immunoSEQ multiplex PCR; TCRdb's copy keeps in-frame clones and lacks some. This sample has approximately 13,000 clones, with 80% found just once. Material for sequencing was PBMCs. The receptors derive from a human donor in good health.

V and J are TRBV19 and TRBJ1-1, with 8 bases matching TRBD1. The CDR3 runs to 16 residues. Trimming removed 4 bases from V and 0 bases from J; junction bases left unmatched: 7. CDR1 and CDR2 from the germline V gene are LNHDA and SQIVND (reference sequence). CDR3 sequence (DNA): TGTGCCAGTAGTACCCTAGACAGGGGTTTGAACACTGAAGCTTTCTTT. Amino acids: CASSTLDRGLNTEAFF.

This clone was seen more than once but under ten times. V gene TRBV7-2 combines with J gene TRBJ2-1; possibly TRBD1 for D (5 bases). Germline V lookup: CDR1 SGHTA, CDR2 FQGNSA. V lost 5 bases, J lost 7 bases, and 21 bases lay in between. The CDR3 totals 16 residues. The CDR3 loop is CASSGLGVGFWNEQFF. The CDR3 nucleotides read TGTGCCAGCAGCGGATTAGGGGTCGGTTTTTGGAATGAGCAGTTCTTC.

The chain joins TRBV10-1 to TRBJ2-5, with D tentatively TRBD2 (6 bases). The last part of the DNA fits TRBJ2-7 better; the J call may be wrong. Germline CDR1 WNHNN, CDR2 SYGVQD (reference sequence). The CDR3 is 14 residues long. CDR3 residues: CASSDDREKYEQYF. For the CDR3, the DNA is TGCGCCAGCAGTGACGACCGGGAGAAGTACGAGCAGTACTTC.

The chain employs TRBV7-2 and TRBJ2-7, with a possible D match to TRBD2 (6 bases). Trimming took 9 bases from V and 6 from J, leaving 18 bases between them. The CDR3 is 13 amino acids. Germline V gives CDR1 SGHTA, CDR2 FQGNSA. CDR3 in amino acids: CASWGVDATEQYF. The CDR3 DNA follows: TGTGCCAGTTGGGGGGTCGACGCTACCGAGCAGTACTTC.

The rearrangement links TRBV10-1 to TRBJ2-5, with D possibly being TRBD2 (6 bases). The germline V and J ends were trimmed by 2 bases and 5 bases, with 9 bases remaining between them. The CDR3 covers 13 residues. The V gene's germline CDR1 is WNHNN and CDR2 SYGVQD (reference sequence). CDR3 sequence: CASSERELETQYF. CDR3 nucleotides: TGCGCCAGCAGTGAGCGGGAGCTGGAGACCCAGTACTTC.

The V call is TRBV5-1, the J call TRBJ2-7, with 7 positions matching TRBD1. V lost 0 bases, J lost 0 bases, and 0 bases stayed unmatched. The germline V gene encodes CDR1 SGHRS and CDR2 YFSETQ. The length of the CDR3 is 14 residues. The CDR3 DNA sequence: TGCGCCAGCAGCTTGGGGGACAGCTCCTACGAGCAGTACTTC. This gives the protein CASSLGDSSYEQYF.

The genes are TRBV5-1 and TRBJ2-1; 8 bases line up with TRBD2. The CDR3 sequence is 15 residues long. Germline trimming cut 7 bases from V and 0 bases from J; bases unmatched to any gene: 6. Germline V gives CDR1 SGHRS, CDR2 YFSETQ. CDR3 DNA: TGCGCCAGCCAACTAGCGGCTAGCTCCTACAATGAGCAGTTCTTC. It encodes CASQLAASSYNEQFF.

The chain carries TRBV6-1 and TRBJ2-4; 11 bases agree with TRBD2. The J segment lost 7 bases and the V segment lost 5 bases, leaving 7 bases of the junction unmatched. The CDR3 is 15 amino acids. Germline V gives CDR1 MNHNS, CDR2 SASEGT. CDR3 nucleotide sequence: TGTGCCAGCAGTCATCTGACTAGCGGGGCGAACATTCAGTACTTC. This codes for CASSHLTSGANIQYF.

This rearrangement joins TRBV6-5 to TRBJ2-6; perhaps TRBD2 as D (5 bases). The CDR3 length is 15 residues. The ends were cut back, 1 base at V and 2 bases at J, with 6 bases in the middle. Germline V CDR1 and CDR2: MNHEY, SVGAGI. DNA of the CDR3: TGTGCCAGCAGTTACTTCGGGGCTGGGGCCAACGTCCTGACTTTC. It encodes CASSYFGAGANVLTF.

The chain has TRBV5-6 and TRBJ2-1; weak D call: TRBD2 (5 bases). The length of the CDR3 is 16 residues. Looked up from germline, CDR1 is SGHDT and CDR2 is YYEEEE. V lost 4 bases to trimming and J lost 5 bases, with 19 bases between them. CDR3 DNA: TGTGCCAGCAGCGCCCCTGTTAGGTCTAGCCACAATGAGCAGTTCTTC. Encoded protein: CASSAPVRSSHNEQFF.

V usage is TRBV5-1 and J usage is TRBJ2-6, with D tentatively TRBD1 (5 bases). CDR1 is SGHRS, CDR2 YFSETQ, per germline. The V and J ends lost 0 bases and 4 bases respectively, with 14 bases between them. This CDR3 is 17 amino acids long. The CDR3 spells CASSLVRGGTGANVLTF. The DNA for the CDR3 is TGCGCCAGCAGCTTGGTTAGGGGTGGTACCGGGGCCAACGTCCTGACTTTC.

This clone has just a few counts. CDR3 sequence (DNA): TGTGCCAGCAGTGAACCAGGGGACTACGAGCAGTACTTC. Protein sequence: CASSEPGDYEQYF. The genes are TRBV6-1 and TRBJ2-7; possible D gene TRBD1, 6 bases. The CDR3 totals 13 residues. The V and J ends lost 2 bases and 3 bases respectively, with 8 bases between them. Germline CDR1 and CDR2: MNHNS and SASEGT.

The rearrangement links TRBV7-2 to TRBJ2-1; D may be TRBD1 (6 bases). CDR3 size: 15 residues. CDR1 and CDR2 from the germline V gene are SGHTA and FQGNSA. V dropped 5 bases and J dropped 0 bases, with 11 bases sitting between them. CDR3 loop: CASSVQGTSYNEQFF. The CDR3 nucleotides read TGTGCCAGCAGCGTTCAGGGGACCTCCTACAATGAGCAGTTCTTC.

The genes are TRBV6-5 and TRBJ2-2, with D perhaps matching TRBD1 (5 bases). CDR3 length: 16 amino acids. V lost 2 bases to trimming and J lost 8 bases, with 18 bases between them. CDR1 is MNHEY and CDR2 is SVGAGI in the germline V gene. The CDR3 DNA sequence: TGTGCCAGCAGTTACCGCCAGGGAATCCCCAAGGGGGAGCTGTTTTTT. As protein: CASSYRQGIPKGELFF.

The CDR3 loop reads CAWTPSGLRTDTQYF. The CDR3 bases are TGTGCCTGGACCCCCAGCGGGCTGCGCACAGATACGCAGTATTTT. The V gene is TRBV30, the J gene TRBJ2-3; D is perhaps TRBD2 (6 bases). Trimming left V 4 bases short and J 1 base short, with 15 bases between. The length of the CDR3 is 15 residues. CDR1 is GTSNPN and CDR2 is SVGIG in the germline V gene (reference sequence).

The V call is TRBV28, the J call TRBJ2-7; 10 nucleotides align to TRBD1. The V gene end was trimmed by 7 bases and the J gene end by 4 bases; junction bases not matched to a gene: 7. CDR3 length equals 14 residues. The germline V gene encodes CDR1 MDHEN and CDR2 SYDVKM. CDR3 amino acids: CASTPGTGVYEQYF. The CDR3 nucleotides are TGTGCCAGCACCCCCGGGACAGGGGTGTACGAGCAGTACTTC.

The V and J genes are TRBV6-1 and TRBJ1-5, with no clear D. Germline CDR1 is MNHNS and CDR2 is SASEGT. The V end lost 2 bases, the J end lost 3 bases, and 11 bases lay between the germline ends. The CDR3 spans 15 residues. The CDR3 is CASSEWGVPNQPQHF. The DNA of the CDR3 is TGTGCCAGCAGTGAATGGGGAGTCCCCAATCAGCCCCAGCATTTT.

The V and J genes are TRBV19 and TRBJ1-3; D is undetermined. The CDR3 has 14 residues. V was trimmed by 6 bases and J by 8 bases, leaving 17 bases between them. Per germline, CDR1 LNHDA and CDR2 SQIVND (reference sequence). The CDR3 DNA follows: TGTGCCAGTAGACCTGGACTTCTAACGGACACCATATATTTT. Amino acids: CASRPGLLTDTIYF.

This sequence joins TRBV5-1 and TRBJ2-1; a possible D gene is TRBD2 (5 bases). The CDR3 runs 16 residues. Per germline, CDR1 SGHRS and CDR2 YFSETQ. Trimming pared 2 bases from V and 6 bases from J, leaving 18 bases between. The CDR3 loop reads CASSLTLVKRSNEQFF. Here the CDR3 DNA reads TGCGCCAGCAGCTTAACACTCGTTAAGCGGTCCAATGAGCAGTTCTTC.

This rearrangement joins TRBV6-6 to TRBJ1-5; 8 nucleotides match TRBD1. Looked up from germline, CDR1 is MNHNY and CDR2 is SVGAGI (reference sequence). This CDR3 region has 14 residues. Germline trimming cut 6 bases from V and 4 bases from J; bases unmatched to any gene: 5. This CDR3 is CASRGTGTNQPQHF. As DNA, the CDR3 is TGTGCCAGCAGGGGGACAGGAACAAATCAGCCCCAGCATTTT.